Listed here are 3 T cell receptor beta chains from one sample, sequenced in a study of blood T cell repertoires in COVID-19. This table comes from immunoSEQ multiplex PCR, and its TCRdb copy is limited to in-frame clones, with some not included. The data contain some 85,000 clones, about 80% of them seen just once; the ten biggest clones take up under 25%. The sequencing sample was made of peripheral blood. These receptors came from a woman at least 80 years old with acute or convalescent COVID-19.

In its sample, this clone was seen a few times. The rearrangement joins TRBV5-6 to TRBJ2-1; TRBD2 aligns across 9 bases. V shed 0 bases and J 7 bases; nucleotides not matched to a gene: 5. The CDR3 runs to 15 residues. In germline, CDR1 is SGHDT, CDR2 YYEEEE. CDR3 amino acids: CASSLVAGATNEQFF. CDR3 in DNA: TGTGCCAGCAGCTTGGTAGCGGGAGCGACTAATGAGCAGTTCTTC. Complete variable domain (other parts from reference TRBV5-6 and TRBJ2-1): DAGVTQSPTHLIKTRGQQVTLRCSPKSGHDTVSWYQQALGQGPQFIFQYYEEEERQRGNFPDRFSGHQFPNYSSELNVNALLLGDSALYLCASSLVAGATNEQFFGPGTRLTVL.

The CDR3 region has the DNA TGTGCCAGCAGCCAGGCAGGGTATCAGCAGTACTTC. Translation gives CASSQAGYQQYF. This chain joins TRBV3-1 (or the pseudogene TRBV3-2) and TRBJ2-7, with D tentatively TRBD1 (5 bases). This CDR3 spans 12 amino acids. With 3 bases removed from V and 8 bases from J, the gap between germline ends came to 11 bases. In germline, CDR1 is LGHDT, CDR2 YNNKEL (reference sequence).

This clone was counted between two and nine times. This chain uses TRBV7-7 with TRBJ2-2; the D is unclear. V was shortened by 4 bases and J by 4 bases, with 7 bases between the two germline ends. Germline lookup yields CDR1 SSHAT and CDR2 FNYEAQ (reference sequence). The CDR3 spans 13 residues. CDR3 amino acids: CASSSDFTGELFF. The CDR3 nucleotides read TGTGCCAGCAGCTCCGACTTCACCGGGGAGCTGTTTTTT.